This note documents a single T cell receptor (beta chain) sequence. Sequencing was performed with immunoSEQ multiplex PCR; in TCRdb, only in-frame clones are kept and a portion is missing. The table records 70,000 to 95,000 clones, roughly 93% of them present only once. Germline loops: CDR1 SGHDT, CDR2 YYEEEE. The CDR3 sequence is 16 residues long. V lost 0 bases, J lost 1 base, and 11 bases lay in between. The sample comes from a study of T cells in localized non-small cell lung cancer. This material consisted of PBMCs, taken before any cancer treatment. The source of this sequence is a woman aged 40-70 years with stage II squamous cell lung carcinoma. The V gene is TRBV5-6, the J gene TRBJ1-5; D may be TRBD1 (5 bases). The CDR3 bases are TGTGCCAGCAGCTTGGGAGGGGCGCAAAGCAATCAGCCCCAGCATTTT. Translating it yields CASSLGGAQSNQPQHF.